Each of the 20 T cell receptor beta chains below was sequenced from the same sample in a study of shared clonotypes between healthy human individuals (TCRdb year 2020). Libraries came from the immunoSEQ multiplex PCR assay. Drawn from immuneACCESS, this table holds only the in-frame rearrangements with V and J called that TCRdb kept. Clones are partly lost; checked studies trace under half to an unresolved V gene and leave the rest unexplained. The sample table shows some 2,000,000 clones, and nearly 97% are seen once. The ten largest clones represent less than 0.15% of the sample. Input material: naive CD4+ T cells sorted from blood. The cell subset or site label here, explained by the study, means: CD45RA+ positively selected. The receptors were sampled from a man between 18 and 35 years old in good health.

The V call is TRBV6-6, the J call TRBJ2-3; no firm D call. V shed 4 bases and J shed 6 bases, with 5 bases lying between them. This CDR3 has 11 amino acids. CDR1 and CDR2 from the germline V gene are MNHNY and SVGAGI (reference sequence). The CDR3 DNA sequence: TGTGCCAGCAGTTGGCTCGATACGCAGTATTTT. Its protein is CASSWLDTQYF.

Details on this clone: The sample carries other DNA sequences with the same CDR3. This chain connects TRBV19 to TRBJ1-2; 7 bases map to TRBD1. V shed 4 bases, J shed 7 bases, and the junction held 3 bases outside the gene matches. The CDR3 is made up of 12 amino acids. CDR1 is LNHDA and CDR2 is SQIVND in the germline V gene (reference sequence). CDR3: CASSTTGFGYTF. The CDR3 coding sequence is TGTGCCAGTAGTACGACAGGGTTTGGCTACACCTTC.

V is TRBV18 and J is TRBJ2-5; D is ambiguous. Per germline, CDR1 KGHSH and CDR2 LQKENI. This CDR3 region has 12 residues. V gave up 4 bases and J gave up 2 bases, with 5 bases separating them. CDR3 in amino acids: CASSLKQETQYF. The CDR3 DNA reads TGTGCCAGCTCACTAAAACAAGAGACCCAGTACTTC.

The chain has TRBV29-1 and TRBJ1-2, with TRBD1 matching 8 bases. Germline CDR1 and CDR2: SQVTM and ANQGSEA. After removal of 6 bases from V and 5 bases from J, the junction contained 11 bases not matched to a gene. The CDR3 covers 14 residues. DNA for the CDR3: TGCAGCGTCGCACCAGGGGGCCGGAGATATGGCTACACCTTC. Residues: CSVAPGGRRYGYTF.

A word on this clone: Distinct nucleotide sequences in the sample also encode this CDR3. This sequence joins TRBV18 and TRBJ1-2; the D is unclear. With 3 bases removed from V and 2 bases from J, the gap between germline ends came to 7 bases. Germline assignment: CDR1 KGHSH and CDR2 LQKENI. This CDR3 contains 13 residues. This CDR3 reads CASSPGKNYGYTF. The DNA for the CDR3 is TGTGCCAGCTCACCCGGCAAGAACTATGGCTACACCTTC.

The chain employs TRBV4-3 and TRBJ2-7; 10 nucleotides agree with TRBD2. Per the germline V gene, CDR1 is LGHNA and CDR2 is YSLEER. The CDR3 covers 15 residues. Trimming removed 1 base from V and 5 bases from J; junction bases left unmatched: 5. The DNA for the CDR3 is TGCGCCAGCAGCCAAGTCGCTAGCGGGAGCGACGAGCAGTACTTC. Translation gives CASSQVASGSDEQYF.

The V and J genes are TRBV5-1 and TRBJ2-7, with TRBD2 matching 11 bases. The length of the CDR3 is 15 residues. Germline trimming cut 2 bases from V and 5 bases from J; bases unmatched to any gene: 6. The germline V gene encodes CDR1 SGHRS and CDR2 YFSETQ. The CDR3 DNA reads TGCGCCAGCAGCTTCACCGGGACTAGCGGAAACGAGCAGTACTTC. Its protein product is CASSFTGTSGNEQYF.

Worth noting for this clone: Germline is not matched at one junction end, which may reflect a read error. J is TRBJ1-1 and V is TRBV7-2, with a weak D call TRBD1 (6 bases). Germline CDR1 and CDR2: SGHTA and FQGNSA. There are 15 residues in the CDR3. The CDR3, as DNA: TGCGCCAGCAGCTTAGAGGGGGGGCGGGTCACTGAAGCTTTCTTT. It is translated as CASSLEGGRVTEAFF.

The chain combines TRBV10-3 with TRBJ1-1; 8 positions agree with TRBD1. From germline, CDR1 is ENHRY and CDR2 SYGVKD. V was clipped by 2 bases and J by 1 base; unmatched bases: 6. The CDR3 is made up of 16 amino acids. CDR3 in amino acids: CAISEGQGAGNTEAFF. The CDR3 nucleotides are TGTGCCATCAGTGAGGGACAGGGAGCCGGGAACACTGAAGCTTTCTTT.

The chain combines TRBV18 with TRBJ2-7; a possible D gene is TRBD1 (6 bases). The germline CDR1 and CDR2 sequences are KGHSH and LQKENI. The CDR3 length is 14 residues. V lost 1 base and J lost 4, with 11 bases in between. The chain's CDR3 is CASSPLGHYYEQYF. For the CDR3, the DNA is TGTGCCAGCTCACCACTGGGACACTATTACGAGCAGTACTTC.

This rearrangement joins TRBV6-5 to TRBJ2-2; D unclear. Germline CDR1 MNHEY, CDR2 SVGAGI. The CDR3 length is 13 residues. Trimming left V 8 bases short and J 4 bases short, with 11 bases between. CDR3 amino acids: CASGDGRTGELFF. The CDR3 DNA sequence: TGTGCCAGCGGGGATGGGCGCACCGGGGAGCTGTTTTTT.

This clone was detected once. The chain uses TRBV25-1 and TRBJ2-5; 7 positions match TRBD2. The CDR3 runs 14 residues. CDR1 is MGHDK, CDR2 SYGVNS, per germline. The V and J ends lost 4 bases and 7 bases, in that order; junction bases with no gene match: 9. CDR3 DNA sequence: TGTGCCAGCAGTGTTGGGGAGGGTAGTAGGACCCAGTACTTC. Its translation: CASSVGEGSRTQYF.

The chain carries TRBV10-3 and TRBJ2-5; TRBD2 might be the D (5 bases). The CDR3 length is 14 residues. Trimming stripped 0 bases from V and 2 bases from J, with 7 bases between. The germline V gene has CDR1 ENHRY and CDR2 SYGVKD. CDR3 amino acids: CAISESGDQETQYF. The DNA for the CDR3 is TGTGCCATCAGTGAGTCCGGGGATCAAGAGACCCAGTACTTC.

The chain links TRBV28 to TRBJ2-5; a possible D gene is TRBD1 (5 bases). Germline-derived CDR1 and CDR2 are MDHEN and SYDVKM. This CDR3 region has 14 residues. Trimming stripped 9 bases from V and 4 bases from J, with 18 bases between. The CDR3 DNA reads TGTGCCAGTCACGCTCAGGGCGTTGGAGAGACCCAGTACTTC. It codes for CASHAQGVGETQYF. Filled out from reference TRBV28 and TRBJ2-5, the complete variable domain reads DVKVTQSSRYLVKRTGEKVFLECVQDMDHENMFWYRQDPGLGLRLIYFSYDVKMKEKGDIPEGYSVSREKKERFSLILESASTNQTSMYLCASHAQGVGETQYFGPGTRLLVL.

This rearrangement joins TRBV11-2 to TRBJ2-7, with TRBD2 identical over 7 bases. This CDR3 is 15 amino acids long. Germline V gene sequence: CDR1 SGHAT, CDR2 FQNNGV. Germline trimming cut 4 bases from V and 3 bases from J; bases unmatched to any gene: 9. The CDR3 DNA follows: TGTGCCAGCAGCTCCGGGGGGTCGGCAGTCTACGAGCAGTACTTC. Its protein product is CASSSGGSAVYEQYF.

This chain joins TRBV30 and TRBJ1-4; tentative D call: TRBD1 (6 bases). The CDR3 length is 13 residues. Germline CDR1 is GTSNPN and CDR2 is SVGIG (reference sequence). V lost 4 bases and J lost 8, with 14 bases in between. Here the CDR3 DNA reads TGTGCCTGGAATAGGCAGGGGAGGGAAAAACTGTTTTTT. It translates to CAWNRQGREKLFF.

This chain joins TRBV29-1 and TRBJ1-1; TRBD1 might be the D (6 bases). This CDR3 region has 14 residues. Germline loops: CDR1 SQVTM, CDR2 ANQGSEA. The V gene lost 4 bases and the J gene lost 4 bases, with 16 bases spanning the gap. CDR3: CSVGRWGPGTEAFF. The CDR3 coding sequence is TGCAGCGTTGGAAGGTGGGGGCCGGGCACTGAAGCTTTCTTT.

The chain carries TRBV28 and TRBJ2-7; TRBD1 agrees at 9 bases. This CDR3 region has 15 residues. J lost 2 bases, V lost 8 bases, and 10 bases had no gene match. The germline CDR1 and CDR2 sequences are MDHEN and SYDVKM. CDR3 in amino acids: CASCSEGTGTYEQYF. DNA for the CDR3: TGTGCCAGCTGCTCGGAGGGGACAGGGACCTACGAGCAGTACTTC.

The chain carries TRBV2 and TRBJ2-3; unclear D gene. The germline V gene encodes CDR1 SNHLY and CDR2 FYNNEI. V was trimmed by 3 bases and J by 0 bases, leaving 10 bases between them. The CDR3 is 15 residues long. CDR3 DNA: TGTGCCAGCAGTGACCCAGGAATTAGCACAGATACGCAGTATTTT. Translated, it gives CASSDPGISTDTQYF.

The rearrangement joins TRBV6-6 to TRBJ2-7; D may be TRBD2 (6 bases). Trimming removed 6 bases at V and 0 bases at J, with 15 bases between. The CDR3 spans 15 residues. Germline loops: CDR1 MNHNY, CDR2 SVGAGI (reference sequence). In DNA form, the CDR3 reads TGTGCCAGCAGCATCTCGGGGGATTACTCCTACGAGCAGTACTTC. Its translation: CASSISGDYSYEQYF.